The 31 T cell receptor beta chains below come from one sample, sequenced in a study of OX40 agonist ivuxolimab in advanced cancers. The assay was immunoSEQ multiplex PCR, and TCRdb's table has in-frame clones only and misses some. Seen here are some 77,000 clones, around 88% observed once, and the top ten hold 2.5% to 3%. The sequencing used CD4+ or CD8+ T cells sorted from blood, collected in a trial of the OX40 agonist ivuxolimab. These receptors were collected from an adult with an advanced solid tumor such as melanoma, head and neck, liver or kidney cancer.

The gene calls are TRBV5-5 and TRBJ1-4; D might be TRBD1 (6 bases). The germline V and J ends were trimmed by 3 bases and 3 bases, with 12 bases remaining between them. Germline loops: CDR1 SGHKS, CDR2 YYEKEE (reference sequence). The CDR3 length is 15 residues. CDR3 nucleotide sequence: TGTGCCAGCAGCTCCCCGGGGGCCTCTAATGAAAAACTGTTTTTT. Residues: CASSSPGASNEKLFF.

This sequence joins TRBV7-9 and TRBJ2-7; the D is unclear. V lost 3 bases, J lost 5 bases, and 5 bases lay in between. This CDR3 is 11 amino acids long. Germline CDR1 is SEHNR and CDR2 is FQNEAQ (reference sequence). CDR3 nucleotides: TGTGCCAGCAGCTTCTTTGACGAGCAGTACTTC. The encoded protein is CASSFFDEQYF.

The chain carries TRBV7-9 and TRBJ2-2; D not certain. This CDR3 has 13 residues. Trimming cost V 3 bases and J 6 bases, with 8 bases left between them. Germline CDR1 reads SEHNR; CDR2 reads FQNEAQ (reference sequence). The CDR3 spells CASSFGGSGELFF. The CDR3 DNA sequence: TGTGCCAGCAGCTTCGGTGGGTCCGGGGAGCTGTTTTTT. Based on the CDR3 plus reference TRBV7-9 and TRBJ2-2, the full variable domain is DTGVSQNPRHKITKRGQNVTFRCDPISEHNRLYWYRQTLGQGPEFLTYFQNEAQLEKSRLLSDRFSAERPKGSFSTLEIQRTEQGDSAMYLCASSFGGSGELFFGEGSRLTVL.

The V and J genes are TRBV4-1 and TRBJ1-5, with D possibly TRBD1 on 5 matching bases. CDR1 is MGHRA and CDR2 is YSYEKL in the germline V gene. V dropped 0 bases and J dropped 4 bases, with 22 bases sitting between them. CDR3 length equals 19 residues. The chain's CDR3 is CASSQDMGLPREGNQPQHF. The DNA of the CDR3 is TGCGCCAGCAGCCAAGATATGGGACTCCCTCGGGAAGGGAATCAGCCCCAGCATTTT.

The V call is TRBV5-6, the J call TRBJ2-1; 9 bases fit TRBD2. CDR1 is SGHDT and CDR2 is YYEEEE in the germline V gene. V lost 0 bases, J lost 7 bases, and 5 bases stayed unmatched. The CDR3 sequence is 15 residues long. CDR3 sequence reads: CASSLGGGLANEQFF. The CDR3 nucleotides read TGTGCCAGCAGCTTGGGCGGGGGACTAGCAAATGAGCAGTTCTTC.

V and J are TRBV5-1 and TRBJ2-5; D unclear. The CDR3 consists of 13 residues. Trimming stripped 4 bases from V and 1 base from J, with 8 bases between. Per the germline V gene, CDR1 is SGHRS and CDR2 is YFSETQ. CDR3 loop: CASSGELQETQYF. Written as DNA, the CDR3 is TGCGCCAGCAGCGGAGAGCTCCAAGAGACCCAGTACTTC.

This clone appeared once. The genes are TRBV6-1 and TRBJ1-1; no firm D call. V lost 11 bases and J 4 bases, leaving 14 bases between the germline ends. CDR3 size: 12 residues. Per germline, CDR1 MNHNS and CDR2 SASEGT. CDR3: CAASWQSTEAFF. In nucleotides, the CDR3 is TGTGCCGCCTCCTGGCAGAGCACTGAAGCTTTCTTT.

This chain links TRBV27 with TRBJ2-7; D remains ambiguous. The V end lost 0 bases, the J end lost 4 bases, and 7 bases lay between the germline ends. The CDR3 length is 13 residues. Germline CDR1 is MNHEY and CDR2 is SMNVEV (reference sequence). The CDR3 reads CASSLSPIYEQYF. As DNA, the CDR3 is TGTGCCAGCAGTTTATCGCCCATTTACGAGCAGTACTTC.

This chain uses TRBV2 with TRBJ2-2; no clear D gene. V was cut by 4 bases and J by 5 bases, with 14 bases left in between. This CDR3 has 15 residues. Per germline, CDR1 SNHLY and CDR2 FYNNEI. The CDR3 protein is CASSGAKRLTGELFF. CDR3 DNA: TGTGCCAGCAGTGGGGCCAAGCGATTGACCGGGGAGCTGTTTTTT.

This chain joins TRBV7-9 and TRBJ1-1; D is perhaps TRBD1 (5 bases). CDR3 length equals 14 residues. Per germline, CDR1 SEHNR and CDR2 FQNEAQ (reference sequence). V lost 2 bases to trimming and J lost 3 bases, with 10 bases between them. CDR3 protein: CASSLSGRHTEAFF. The CDR3 DNA sequence: TGTGCCAGCAGCTTATCGGGGCGGCACACTGAAGCTTTCTTT.

This chain connects TRBV7-3 to TRBJ1-2; TRBD1 is a possible D gene (6 bases). The germline V gene has CDR1 SGHTA and CDR2 FQGTGA. V lost 5 bases and J lost 4, with 11 bases in between. This CDR3 region has 13 residues. Here the CDR3 DNA reads TGTGCCAGCAGCCCAGGGGATACCTATGGCTACACCTTC. This translates into CASSPGDTYGYTF.

The V call is TRBV15, the J call TRBJ2-7; D is undetermined. CDR1 and CDR2 (germline): LNHNV, YYDKDF (reference sequence). The CDR3 consists of 12 residues. With 5 bases removed from V and 4 bases from J, the gap between germline ends came to 9 bases. Written as DNA, the CDR3 is TGTGCCACCAGCGTCCTAGGGTACGAGCAGTACTTC. Translated: CATSVLGYEQYF.

The genes are TRBV11-2 and TRBJ1-1; TRBD1 might be the D (5 bases). The CDR3 consists of 15 residues. Germline V CDR1 and CDR2: SGHAT, FQNNGV. Trimming shortened V by 2 bases and J by 1 base, and 11 bases separated the two germline ends. CDR3 nucleotide sequence: TGTGCCAGCAGCTTATCGGCAGGGTCGAACACTGAAGCTTTCTTT. It specifies CASSLSAGSNTEAFF.

As DNA, the CDR3 is TGTGCCAGCAGTTTGTCGGTCAATAGCAATCAGCCCCAGCATTTT. Amino acids: CASSLSVNSNQPQHF. V is TRBV27 and J is TRBJ1-5, with no clear D. Germline V gene data show CDR1 as MNHEY and CDR2 as SMNVEV (reference sequence). With 3 bases removed from V and 0 bases from J, the gap between germline ends came to 9 bases. This CDR3 spans 15 amino acids.

The chain combines TRBV30 with TRBJ1-1; no definite D call. V lost 3 bases and J lost 0, with 11 bases in between. The CDR3 covers 14 residues. Germline values: CDR1 GTSNPN, CDR2 SVGIG (reference sequence). CDR3 amino acids: CAWRARGLNTEAFF. CDR3 DNA sequence: TGTGCCTGGAGGGCACGGGGATTGAACACTGAAGCTTTCTTT.

The chain joins TRBV2 to TRBJ2-3; TRBD1 might be the D (6 bases). CDR3 length: 16 residues. V shed 2 bases and J shed 4 bases, with 16 bases lying between them. Germline V gene sequence: CDR1 SNHLY, CDR2 FYNNEI. CDR3 amino acids: CASSESLPGGADTQYF. The CDR3 DNA is TGTGCCAGCAGTGAATCCCTTCCTGGGGGCGCAGATACGCAGTATTTT.

The V call is TRBV12-5, the J call TRBJ1-3, with D possibly TRBD1 on 6 matching bases. Germline V gene data show CDR1 as LGHNT and CDR2 as FRNRAP. This CDR3 spans 17 amino acids. Deletions cut 0 bases from V and 1 base from J, with 13 bases between. CDR3 residues: CASGLVRDIGSGNTIYF. The CDR3 DNA is TGTGCTAGTGGTTTGGTACGGGACATCGGATCTGGAAACACCATATATTTT.

The chain combines TRBV27 with TRBJ1-4, with a possible D match to TRBD1 (5 bases). CDR1 is MNHEY and CDR2 is SMNVEV in the germline V gene (reference sequence). The CDR3 extends over 14 amino acids. The V end lost 8 bases, the J end lost 4 bases, and 14 bases lay between the germline ends. CDR3 nucleotide sequence: TGTGCCAGCGCGTGGGGCAGGGTTAATGAAAAACTGTTTTTT. It translates to CASAWGRVNEKLFF.

V and J are TRBV9 and TRBJ2-3; 7 bases agree with TRBD2. Trimming removed 0 bases from V and 3 bases from J; junction bases left unmatched: 7. CDR3 size: 16 residues. The germline V gene encodes CDR1 SGDLS and CDR2 YYNGEE. CDR3 sequence: CASSVGAGDGTDTQYF. CDR3 DNA sequence: TGTGCCAGCAGCGTAGGGGCGGGAGACGGGACAGATACGCAGTATTTT.

V is TRBV29-1 and J is TRBJ2-7, with D perhaps given as TRBD1 or TRBD2 (5 bases each). Germline V gene data show CDR1 as SQVTM and CDR2 as ANQGSEA. V was cut by 8 bases and J by 2 bases, with 16 bases left in between. The CDR3 runs to 13 residues. The CDR3 here is CSYRRSPTYEQYF. Here the CDR3 DNA reads TGCAGCTACAGGAGGAGTCCGACCTACGAGCAGTACTTC.

This clone was recorded once. V is TRBV15 and J is TRBJ1-3, with unresolved D. Trimming cost V 1 base and J 0 bases, with 19 bases left between them. Germline CDR1 LNHNV, CDR2 YYDKDF (reference sequence). The CDR3 contains 19 residues. CDR3 residues: CATSRAHINVASSGNTIYF. The DNA of the CDR3 is TGTGCCACCAGCAGAGCCCATATTAATGTCGCGAGCTCTGGAAACACCATATATTTT. Full variable domain (outside the CDR3, taken from reference TRBV15 and TRBJ1-3): DAMVIQNPRYQVTQFGKPVTLSCSQTLNHNVMYWYQQKSSQAPKLLFHYYDKDFNNEADTPDNFQSRRPNTSFCFLDIRSPGLGDTAMYLCATSRAHINVASSGNTIYFGEGSWLTVV.

The V call is TRBV28, the J call TRBJ2-5; TRBD1 matches 8 bases. Germline-derived CDR1 and CDR2 are MDHEN and SYDVKM. The CDR3 sequence is 15 residues long. V shed 6 bases and J 5 bases; nucleotides not matched to a gene: 11. The CDR3 spells CASRIQGARFETQYF. Written as DNA, the CDR3 is TGTGCCAGCAGGATTCAGGGGGCCCGATTTGAGACCCAGTACTTC.

The CDR3 DNA reads TGTGCCACCCGCAGGGGCGGGGGGCCCCAAGAGACCCAGTACTTC. This gives the protein CATRRGGGPQETQYF. The chain is built from TRBV19 and TRBJ2-5, with 8 bases identical to TRBD2. With V trimmed by 10 bases and J by 1 base, 11 bases remained unmatched. The CDR3 consists of 15 residues. Germline V gene data show CDR1 as LNHDA and CDR2 as SQIVND (reference sequence).

V is TRBV11-1 and J is TRBJ2-5; 8 bases map to TRBD1. V trimming: 6 bases; J trimming: 1 base; junction bases outside the gene matches: 4. CDR3 size: 14 residues. Germline CDR1 is SGHAT and CDR2 is FQDESV (reference sequence). CDR3 nucleotides: TGTGCCAGCAGATCTGGACAGGGCCAAGAGACCCAGTACTTC. Protein sequence: CASRSGQGQETQYF.

This clone was counted only a few times. In DNA form, the CDR3 reads TGTGCCAGCTCACCGACGGGGGACCCCTCTGGAAACACCATATATTTT. Amino acid sequence: CASSPTGDPSGNTIYF. V usage is TRBV18 and J usage is TRBJ1-3; maybe TRBD1 (5 bases). The CDR3 runs 16 residues. CDR1 is KGHSH, CDR2 LQKENI, per germline. Between the trimmed V and J ends, which lost 3 bases and 0 bases, there was a span of 12 bases.

V is TRBV19 and J is TRBJ1-2, with TRBD1 as a possible D gene (5 bases). The V gene's germline CDR1 is LNHDA and CDR2 SQIVND (reference sequence). This CDR3 contains 14 residues. Trimming removed 1 base at V and 5 bases at J, with 11 bases between. The CDR3 is CASSIVRGRYGYTF. In DNA form, the CDR3 reads TGTGCCAGTAGTATAGTTAGGGGACGTTATGGCTACACCTTC.

The rearrangement links TRBV5-1 to TRBJ2-7; D is perhaps TRBD1 (5 bases). Germline CDR1 and CDR2: SGHRS and YFSETQ. The CDR3 consists of 14 residues. The V end lost 0 bases, the J end lost 3 bases, and 10 bases lay between the germline ends. Written as DNA, the CDR3 is TGCGCCAGCAGCTTGGGAGACAGATACTACGAGCAGTACTTC. Protein sequence: CASSLGDRYYEQYF.

The chain joins TRBV2 to TRBJ2-1; TRBD2 matches 8 bases. Germline CDR1 is SNHLY and CDR2 is FYNNEI. V shed 5 bases, J shed 9 bases, and the junction held 12 bases outside the gene matches. This CDR3 has 15 amino acids. The CDR3 DNA is TGTGCCAGCAGTTCCGGACTAGCAGTTTGGGGTGAGCAGTTCTTC. This codes for CASSSGLAVWGEQFF.

This chain uses TRBV5-4 with TRBJ2-7, with TRBD2 identical over 10 bases. The germline gives CDR1 SGHNT, CDR2 YYREEE (reference sequence). The CDR3 spans 16 residues. V was clipped by 2 bases and J by 2 bases; unmatched bases: 7. CDR3 in amino acids: CASSLGQRGGPYEQYF. CDR3 sequence (DNA): TGTGCCAGCAGCTTAGGGCAGCGGGGGGGTCCCTACGAGCAGTACTTC.

The V call is TRBV10-3, the J call TRBJ2-2; the D is unclear. This CDR3 has 13 amino acids. The germline V gene has CDR1 ENHRY and CDR2 SYGVKD. The ends were cut back, 7 bases at V and 9 bases at J, with 15 bases in the middle. The CDR3 nucleotides are TGTGCCATCAACCAGGACCCACTCAGGGAGCTGTTTTTT. Protein: CAINQDPLRELFF.

The rearrangement uses TRBV27 and TRBJ1-1, with 11 bases that match TRBD1. Per germline, CDR1 MNHEY and CDR2 SMNVEV (reference sequence). V was pared by 6 bases and J by 11 bases, with 8 bases of the junction left unmatched. This CDR3 is built from 13 residues. The CDR3 sequence: CASSLDRGLRAFF. The CDR3 DNA reads TGTGCCAGCAGCCTGGACAGGGGGCTGCGGGCTTTCTTT.